These 15 T cell receptor beta chains were all obtained from the same sample, sequenced in a study of blood T cell repertoires in COVID-19. Sequencing was performed with immunoSEQ multiplex PCR; in TCRdb, only in-frame clones are kept and a portion is missing. This sample yields 95,000 to 120,000 clones, of which around four fifths are seen a single time; less than 9.5% belongs to the top ten. Sequenced material: peripheral blood. These receptors came from a woman aged 40-49 years with acute or convalescent COVID-19.

The chain has TRBV3-1 (or the pseudogene TRBV3-2) and TRBJ1-4, with D possibly TRBD1 on 6 matching bases. The CDR3 runs 15 residues. The V and J ends lost 3 bases and 3 bases respectively, with 11 bases between them. Per the germline V gene, CDR1 is LGHDT and CDR2 is YNNKEL (reference sequence). The CDR3 coding sequence is TGTGCCAGCAGCCACTCCCGGACAGCTAATGAAAAACTGTTTTTT. Amino acid sequence: CASSHSRTANEKLFF.

The chain uses TRBV18 and TRBJ2-3; 8 nucleotides match TRBD1. CDR1 and CDR2 (germline): KGHSH, LQKENI. V was clipped by 7 bases and J by 2 bases; unmatched bases: 8. This CDR3 has 15 amino acids. The CDR3 protein is CASYRQGRTTDTQYF. In nucleotides, the CDR3 is TGTGCCAGCTACAGACAGGGGAGGACCACAGATACGCAGTATTTT.

The chain is built from TRBV7-2 and TRBJ2-7; 9 bases fit TRBD2. V lost 8 bases to trimming and J lost 4 bases; unmatched junction nucleotides: 6. The germline CDR1 and CDR2 sequences are SGHTA and FQGNSA. CDR3 length: 13 residues. In nucleotides, the CDR3 is TGTGCCAGCCAAAGCGGGGGGCAGTACGAGCAGTACTTC. Its protein is CASQSGGQYEQYF.

The rearrangement uses TRBV5-4 and TRBJ2-7, with D perhaps matching TRBD1 (6 bases). CDR3 length: 15 residues. Between the trimmed V and J ends, which lost 2 bases and 2 bases, there was a span of 14 bases. CDR1 and CDR2 (germline): SGHNT, YYREEE (reference sequence). CDR3 nucleotides: TGTGCCAGCAGCTTTGCTCTAGGGGGAACCTACGAGCAGTACTTC. It yields the protein CASSFALGGTYEQYF.

This chain links TRBV19 with TRBJ2-7; 11 bases align to TRBD1. The V gene's germline CDR1 is LNHDA and CDR2 SQIVND (reference sequence). The CDR3 sequence is 15 residues long. V shed 5 bases and J 4 bases; nucleotides not matched to a gene: 7. CDR3 nucleotide sequence: TGTGCCAGTAGTGCCCGGACAGGGGGCGGGTACGAGCAGTACTTC. This codes for CASSARTGGGYEQYF.

The chain combines TRBV5-1 with TRBJ2-1, with 14 bases lining up with TRBD2. Germline values: CDR1 SGHRS, CDR2 YFSETQ. Germline trimming cut 3 bases from V and 6 bases from J; bases unmatched to any gene: 8. The CDR3 contains 17 residues. CDR3 DNA sequence: TGCGCCAGCAGCTCAGGACTAGCGGGGGGCCTCGGCAATGAGCAGTTCTTC. Its translation: CASSSGLAGGLGNEQFF.

The J gene is TRBJ1-3, the V gene TRBV2; TRBD1 might be the D (5 bases). Germline V CDR1 and CDR2: SNHLY, FYNNEI. The CDR3 has 15 residues. The V gene lost 10 bases and the J gene lost 0 bases, with 16 bases spanning the gap. The CDR3 sequence: CATTASRGSGNTIYF. The DNA of the CDR3 is TGTGCCACTACGGCCAGTAGGGGCTCTGGAAACACCATATATTTT.

The J gene is TRBJ1-4, the V gene TRBV5-1; 7 nucleotides line up with TRBD1. The CDR3 spans 14 residues. V shed 4 bases, J shed 8 bases, and the junction held 8 bases outside the gene matches. Germline assignment: CDR1 SGHRS and CDR2 YFSETQ. CDR3 in amino acids: CASSPQGGAEKLFF. The CDR3 nucleotides are TGCGCCAGCAGCCCTCAGGGGGGAGCAGAAAAACTGTTTTTT.

The chain uses TRBV3-1 (or the pseudogene TRBV3-2) and TRBJ1-2, with 7 positions matching TRBD1. Germline V gives CDR1 LGHDT, CDR2 YNNKEL (reference sequence). With 5 bases clipped from V and 3 bases from J, the junction kept 3 bases outside the gene matches. The CDR3 runs to 13 residues. The CDR3 loop is CASSFDRDYGYTF. The DNA of the CDR3 is TGTGCCAGCAGCTTCGACAGGGACTATGGCTACACCTTC.

The V and J genes are TRBV9 and TRBJ2-6, with 8 bases lining up with TRBD1. Per germline, CDR1 SGDLS and CDR2 YYNGEE. V dropped 0 bases and J dropped 0; count of bases not matched to a gene: 8. This CDR3 contains 19 residues. DNA of the CDR3: TGTGCCAGCAGCGTAGAAGAGGGCAGGGGGCACTCTGGGGCCAACGTCCTGACTTTC. Translated: CASSVEEGRGHSGANVLTF.

The genes are TRBV7-3 and TRBJ2-5; TRBD2 aligns across 8 bases. J lost 4 bases, V lost 5 bases, and 12 bases had no gene match. Germline V gene sequence: CDR1 SGHTA, CDR2 FQGTGA. The CDR3 loop spans 16 amino acids. CDR3: CASSPSGGGSRETQYF. As DNA, the CDR3 is TGTGCCAGCAGCCCCTCCGGGGGGGGCTCGAGAGAGACCCAGTACTTC.

The CDR3 reads CASSLGGRDYGYTF. As DNA, the CDR3 is TGTGCCAGCAGCTTAGGGGGCAGGGACTATGGCTACACCTTC. The chain combines TRBV7-2 with TRBJ1-2; D is possibly TRBD1 (5 bases). Germline values: CDR1 SGHTA, CDR2 FQGNSA. The CDR3 totals 14 residues. Trimming stripped 1 base from V and 3 bases from J, with 9 bases between.

This clone occurred once. The gene calls are TRBV9 and TRBJ2-7; 13 bases agree with TRBD2. The germline gives CDR1 SGDLS, CDR2 YYNGEE. With 4 bases clipped from V and 2 bases from J, the junction kept 3 bases outside the gene matches. CDR3 length: 15 residues. The CDR3 sequence is CASSFGLAGAYEQYF. CDR3 sequence (DNA): TGTGCCAGCAGCTTTGGACTAGCGGGGGCCTACGAGCAGTACTTC.

The rearrangement uses TRBV19 and TRBJ1-1; a weak D match, TRBD1 (6 bases). Per the germline V gene, CDR1 is LNHDA and CDR2 is SQIVND (reference sequence). CDR3 length: 15 amino acids. The V end was cut by 4 bases, the J end by 0 bases, with 12 bases between. CDR3 in DNA: TGTGCCAGTAGTACCGTCGACAGGCTGAACACTGAAGCTTTCTTT. This gives the protein CASSTVDRLNTEAFF.

This rearrangement joins TRBV6-5 to TRBJ2-7, with D perhaps matching TRBD1 (6 bases). Trimming pared 6 bases from V and 3 bases from J, leaving 9 bases between. CDR3 size: 12 residues. Germline values: CDR1 MNHEY, CDR2 SVGAGI. The DNA of the CDR3 is TGTGCCAGCAGCCTACAGGGCTACGAGCAGTACTTC. The encoded protein is CASSLQGYEQYF.